This T cell receptor (beta chain) is from a study of CD8+CD57+ T cells in acquired aplastic anemia. For the study at large: As sequenced from healthy donors, CD4+ cells averaged approximately 11 million reads. Study-wide results and caveats: CD8+ Simpson's diversity showed no significant patient-control difference.

About this clonotype itself: What it recognizes is unknown.

Germline V lookup: CDR1 SGDLS, CDR2 YYNGEE. The V end lost 3 bases, the J end lost 8 bases, and 9 bases lay between the germline ends. The CDR3 spans 12 residues. Profiling of TCR beta VDJ combinations and CDR3 sequences used genomic DNA as template. TCRdb recomputed calls from the reads with MiXCR, one row per CDR3 protein. The data hold about 80,000 distinct CDR3 sequences, with under 50% observed a single time. This chain connects TRBV9 to TRBJ2-1, with D tentatively TRBD1 (6 bases). The receptor comes from a human donor in good health, serving as a control. Sequencing was done on a sample of sorted CD4+, CD8+, or CD8+CD57+ T cells (not recorded which) from PBMCs. CDR3 protein: CASSAAGDEQFF. The CDR3 coding sequence is TGTGCCAGCAGCGCCGCAGGGGATGAGCAGTTCTTC.